This T cell receptor beta chain was identified in a study of Graves' ophthalmopathy and Graves' hyperthyroidism (dated 2018 in TCRdb). As for the study more broadly: Stable hyperthyroidism was defined as no progression to ophthalmopathy within 18 months of follow-up. An independent validation cohort comprised some 18 hyperthyroidism patients and 15 to 17 patients who later progressed from hyperthyroidism to ophthalmopathy. Once sampling was done, hyperthyroidism patients were given methimazole at a starting dose of 30 mg daily, while ophthalmopathy patients were given high-dose intravenous methylprednisolone. To explore V-J signatures that distinguish ophthalmopathy from hyperthyroidism, a discovery set of about a hundred patients was enrolled, made up of 40 to 45 with ophthalmopathy and 55 to 65 with stable hyperthyroidism. In total, 135 blood samples were TCR-sequenced: 43 ophthalmopathy, 75 hyperthyroidism and about 17 hyperthyroidism-to-ophthalmopathy patients. The study used signatures of the TCR beta repertoire to tell Graves' ophthalmopathy apart from Graves' hyperthyroidism and to predict which patients would progress to ophthalmopathy. In over 5 hyperthyroidism patients, the T-cell repertoires found in thyroid tissue were compared with those found in blood.

Reading from cysteine to phenylalanine, the CDR3 counts 14 amino acids. The read is trimmed to its CDR3 DNA, 42 bases read in frame from base 1. Based on the germline V gene, the CDR1 and CDR2 sequences are SGDLS and YYNGEE. Deletion took 0 bases off V and 7 bases off J, with a span of 14 bases between the germline ends. A note on this clonotype: Its binding antigen is unknown. No much larger clone is present one base from it, and per-base qualities are unavailable.

Hyperthyroidism patients were newly diagnosed, with disease duration under 2 months, and aged 18 to 65 years. Patients with other autoimmune diseases, uncontrolled infections, pregnancy or lactation were excluded. Diagnosis was based on clinical symptoms, serum thyroxine, TRAb, thyroid ultrasound and orbital computed tomography. Total RNA was extracted with Trizol reagent and quality-checked on an Agilent 2100 Bioanalyzer. The research as a whole found: Ophthalmopathy was separated from stable hyperthyroidism by the 13-signature model with 85% to 90% sensitivity and less than 82% specificity in cross-validation and with 80%/75% in the test set. Among expanded thyroid clonotypes with frequency above 0.001, most also showed up in blood, which suggests that blood repertoires may reflect the thyroid immune response. In validation, the model predicted ophthalmopathy progression with about 71% sensitivity and approximately 78% specificity; around twelve predicted patients were CT-confirmed with GO in a median of about 6.1 months. No statistical method was used to predetermine the sample size, and group allocation was not hidden from the investigators.

For repertoire sequencing, TCR beta CDR3 regions were amplified from RNA transcripts. A first-round RT-PCR used HTBI primers with the Qiagen OneStep RT-PCR kit, followed by a second-round multiplex PCR, size selection and purification. Libraries were sequenced paired-end with 100 bp reads on an Illumina HiSeq2000. The original methods were these. Reads were processed with SOAPnuke, discarding reads with adapters, uncalled bases, mean Phred below 15, or no exact constant-primer or identifier match. High-quality paired reads were merged with COPE v1.2.5. Unique nucleotide sequences were defined as clonotypes and aligned to IMGT TRB V, D and J references using MiTCR v1.1. The analysis was limited to V-J combinations with a frequency above 0.0001, which together covered 99.2% of the repertoires. For each V-J combination, a TCR clonal expansion and chaos score was defined as F50 clonal expansion divided by the chaos observed in the TCRdist matrix. Welch's t-statistics and random forest were used to reduce features to about 14 V-J combinations, which were fed into a naive Bayes classifier. The similarity between thyroid and blood repertoires was quantified using the Morisita-Horn index. TCRdb trimmed the raw reads at Q25, called clones with MiXCR and kept productive beta chains. Each CDR3 protein gets just one entry, which takes the most common genes and DNA from the rows behind it. V and J calls and clone size were set by TCRdb, not the authors. Recorded for this sample are about 590,000 distinct CDR3 sequences; approximately 35% of them occurred a single time. In total, the top ten clones hold 3.5% to 4.5% of the sample.

This clonotype was sampled from an adult man with Graves' hyperthyroidism. Rearrangement joined TRBV9 to TRBJ2-7; TRBD1 is a weak D gene call, 6 bases matching. Sequencing was done on a sample of peripheral blood or thyroid tissue (not recorded which). CDR3 protein: CASSVGGGDNEQYF. The DNA sequence is TGTGCCAGCAGCGTAGGAGGGGGTGACAATGAGCAGTACTTC.